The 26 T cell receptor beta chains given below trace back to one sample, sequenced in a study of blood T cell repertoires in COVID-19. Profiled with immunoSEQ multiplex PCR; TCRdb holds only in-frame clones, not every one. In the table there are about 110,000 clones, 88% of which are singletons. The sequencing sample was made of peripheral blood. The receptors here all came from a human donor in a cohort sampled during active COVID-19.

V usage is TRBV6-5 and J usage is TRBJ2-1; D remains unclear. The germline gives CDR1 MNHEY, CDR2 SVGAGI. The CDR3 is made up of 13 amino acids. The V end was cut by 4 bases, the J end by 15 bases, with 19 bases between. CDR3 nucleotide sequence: TGTGCCAGCAGTTCTCCAACCGTCCGGGTGTGGTTCTTC. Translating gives CASSSPTVRVWFF.

This CDR3 reads CASSDLREGSYEQYF. The CDR3 coding sequence is TGTGCCAGCAGTGATTTGCGAGAGGGCTCCTACGAGCAGTACTTC. V and J are TRBV6-1 and TRBJ2-7, with D possibly TRBD2 on 5 matching bases. The CDR3 consists of 15 residues. Trimming removed 3 bases from V and 0 bases from J, with 12 bases in between. CDR1 is MNHNS and CDR2 is SASEGT in the germline V gene.

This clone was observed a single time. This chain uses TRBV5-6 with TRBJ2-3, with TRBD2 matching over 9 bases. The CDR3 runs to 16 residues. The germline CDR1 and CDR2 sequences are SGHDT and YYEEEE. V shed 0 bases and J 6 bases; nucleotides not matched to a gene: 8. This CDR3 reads CASSLATSGRGDTQYF. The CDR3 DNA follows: TGTGCCAGCAGCTTGGCGACTAGCGGTCGGGGGGATACGCAGTATTTT. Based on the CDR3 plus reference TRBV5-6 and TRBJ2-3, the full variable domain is DAGVTQSPTHLIKTRGQQVTLRCSPKSGHDTVSWYQQALGQGPQFIFQYYEEEERQRGNFPDRFSGHQFPNYSSELNVNALLLGDSALYLCASSLATSGRGDTQYFGPGTRLTVL.

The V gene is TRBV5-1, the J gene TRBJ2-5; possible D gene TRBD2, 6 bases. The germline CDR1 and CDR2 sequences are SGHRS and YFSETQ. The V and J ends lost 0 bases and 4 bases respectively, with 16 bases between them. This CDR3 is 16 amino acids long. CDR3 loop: CASSLGGTHVGETQYF. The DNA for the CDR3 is TGCGCCAGCAGCTTGGGCGGGACCCATGTTGGAGAGACCCAGTACTTC.

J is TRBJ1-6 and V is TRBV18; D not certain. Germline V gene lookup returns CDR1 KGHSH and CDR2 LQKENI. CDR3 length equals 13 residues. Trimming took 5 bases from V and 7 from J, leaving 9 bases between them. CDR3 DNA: TGTGCCAGCTCAGGCGGTGCCAATTCACCCCTCCACTTT. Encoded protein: CASSGGANSPLHF.

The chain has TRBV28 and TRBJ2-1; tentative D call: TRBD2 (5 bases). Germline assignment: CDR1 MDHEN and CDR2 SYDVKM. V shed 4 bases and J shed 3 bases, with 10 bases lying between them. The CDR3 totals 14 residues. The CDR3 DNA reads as TGTGCCAGCAGTTCGCGGACTGGCTACAATGAGCAGTTCTTC. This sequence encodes CASSSRTGYNEQFF.

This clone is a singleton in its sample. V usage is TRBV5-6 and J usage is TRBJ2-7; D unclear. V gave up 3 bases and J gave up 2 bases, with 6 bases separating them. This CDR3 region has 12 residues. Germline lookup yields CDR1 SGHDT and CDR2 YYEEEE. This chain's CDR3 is CASSSGPYEQYF. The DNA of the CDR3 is TGTGCCAGCAGCTCGGGTCCCTACGAGCAGTACTTC.

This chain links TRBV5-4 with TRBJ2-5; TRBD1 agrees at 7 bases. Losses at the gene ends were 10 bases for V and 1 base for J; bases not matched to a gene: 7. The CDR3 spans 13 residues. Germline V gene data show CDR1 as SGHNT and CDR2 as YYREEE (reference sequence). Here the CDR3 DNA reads TGTGCCGCTCGACAGGGCACCCAAGAGACCCAGTACTTC. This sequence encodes CAARQGTQETQYF.

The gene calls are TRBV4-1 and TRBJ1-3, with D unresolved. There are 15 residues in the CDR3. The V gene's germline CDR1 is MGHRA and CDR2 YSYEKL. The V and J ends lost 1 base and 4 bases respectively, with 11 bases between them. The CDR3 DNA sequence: TGCGCCAGCAGCCAAGCGCGGGCGGGGGGAAACACCATATATTTT. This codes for CASSQARAGGNTIYF.

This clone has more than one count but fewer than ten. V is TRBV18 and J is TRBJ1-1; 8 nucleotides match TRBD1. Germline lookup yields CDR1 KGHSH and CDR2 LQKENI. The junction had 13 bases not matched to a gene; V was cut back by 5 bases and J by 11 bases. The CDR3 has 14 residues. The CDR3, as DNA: TGTGCCAGCTCAACCCAGGGGGCGATGAAGGTGGCTTTCTTT. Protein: CASSTQGAMKVAFF.

DNA of the CDR3: TGTGCCAGCAGCTTAAAGACTAGCGTGATAACAGATACGCAGTATTTT. Protein product: CASSLKTSVITDTQYF. The rearrangement joins TRBV7-9 to TRBJ2-3; 8 bases map to TRBD2. The trim removed 2 bases at V and 3 bases at J, leaving 7 bases unmatched. This CDR3 is built from 16 residues. The germline V gene encodes CDR1 SEHNR and CDR2 FQNEAQ (reference sequence).

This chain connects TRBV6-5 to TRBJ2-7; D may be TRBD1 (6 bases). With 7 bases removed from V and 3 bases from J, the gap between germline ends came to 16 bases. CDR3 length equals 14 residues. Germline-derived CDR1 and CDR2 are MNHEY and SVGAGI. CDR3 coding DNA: TGTGCCAGCAACCGAGGTCGGGACAACTACGAGCAGTACTTC. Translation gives CASNRGRDNYEQYF.

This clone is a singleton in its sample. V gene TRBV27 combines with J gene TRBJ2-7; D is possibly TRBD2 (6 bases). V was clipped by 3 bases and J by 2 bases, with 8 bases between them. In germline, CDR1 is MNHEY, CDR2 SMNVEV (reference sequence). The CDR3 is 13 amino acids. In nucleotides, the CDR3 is TGTGCCAGCAGTTTGCGGGACGCCTACGAGCAGTACTTC. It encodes CASSLRDAYEQYF.

This chain's CDR3 is CASSQGQYSYEQYF. The CDR3 region has the DNA TGCGCCAGCAGCCAAGGACAGTACTCCTACGAGCAGTACTTC. The gene calls are TRBV5-1 and TRBJ2-7; possibly TRBD1 for D (6 bases). Germline V gene lookup returns CDR1 SGHRS and CDR2 YFSETQ. The V and J ends lost 4 bases and 0 bases respectively, with 11 bases between them. The CDR3 sequence is 14 residues long.

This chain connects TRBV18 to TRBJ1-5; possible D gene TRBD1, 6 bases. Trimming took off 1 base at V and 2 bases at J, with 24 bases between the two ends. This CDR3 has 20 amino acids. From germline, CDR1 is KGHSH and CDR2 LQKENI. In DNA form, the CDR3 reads TGTGCCAGCTCACCACGACACAGGGCTTCGGACTTAGGGGGCAATCAGCCCCAGCATTTT. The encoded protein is CASSPRHRASDLGGNQPQHF.

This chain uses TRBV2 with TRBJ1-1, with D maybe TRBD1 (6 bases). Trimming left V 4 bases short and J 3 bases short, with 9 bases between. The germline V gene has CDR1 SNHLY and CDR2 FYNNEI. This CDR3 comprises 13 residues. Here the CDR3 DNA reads TGTGCCAGCAGTGGTTACAGGGACACTGAAGCTTTCTTT. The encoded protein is CASSGYRDTEAFF.

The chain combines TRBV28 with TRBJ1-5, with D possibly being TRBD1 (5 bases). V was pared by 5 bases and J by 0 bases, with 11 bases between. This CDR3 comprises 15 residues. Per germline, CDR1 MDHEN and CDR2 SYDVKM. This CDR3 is CASSPRQSSNQPQHF. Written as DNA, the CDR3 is TGTGCCAGCAGTCCGAGACAGAGTAGCAATCAGCCCCAGCATTTT.

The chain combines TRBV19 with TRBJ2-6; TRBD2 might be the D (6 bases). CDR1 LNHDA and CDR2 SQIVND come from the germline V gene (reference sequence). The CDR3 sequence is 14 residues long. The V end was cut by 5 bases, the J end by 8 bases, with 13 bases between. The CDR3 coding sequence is TGTGCCAGTAGTTTCGGAGGGGCCTCCAACGTCCTGACTTTC. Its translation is CASSFGGASNVLTF.

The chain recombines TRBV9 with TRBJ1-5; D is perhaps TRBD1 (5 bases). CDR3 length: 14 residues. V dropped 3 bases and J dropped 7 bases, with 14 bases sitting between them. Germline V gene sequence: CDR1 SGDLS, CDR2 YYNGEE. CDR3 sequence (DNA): TGTGCCAGCAGCGCGGGGGTACAAAGGCAGCCCCAGCATTTT. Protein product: CASSAGVQRQPQHF.

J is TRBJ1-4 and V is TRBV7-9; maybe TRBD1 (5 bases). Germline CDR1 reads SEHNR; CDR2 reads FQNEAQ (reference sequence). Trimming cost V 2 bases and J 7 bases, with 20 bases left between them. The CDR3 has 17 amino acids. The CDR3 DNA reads TGTGCCAGCAGCTTACTCTCCGGGGGGTCCTTGCGTGAAAAACTGTTTTTT. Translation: CASSLLSGGSLREKLFF. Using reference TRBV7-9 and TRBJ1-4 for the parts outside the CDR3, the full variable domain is DTGVSQNPRHKITKRGQNVTFRCDPISEHNRLYWYRQTLGQGPEFLTYFQNEAQLEKSRLLSDRFSAERPKGSFSTLEIQRTEQGDSAMYLCASSLLSGGSLREKLFFGSGTQLSVL.

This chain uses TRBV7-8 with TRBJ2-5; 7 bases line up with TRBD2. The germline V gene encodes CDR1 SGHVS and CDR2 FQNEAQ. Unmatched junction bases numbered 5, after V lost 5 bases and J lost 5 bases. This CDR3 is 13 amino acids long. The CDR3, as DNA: TGTGCCAGCAGCGTAAGCGGGGAGGAGACCCAGTACTTC. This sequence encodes CASSVSGEETQYF.

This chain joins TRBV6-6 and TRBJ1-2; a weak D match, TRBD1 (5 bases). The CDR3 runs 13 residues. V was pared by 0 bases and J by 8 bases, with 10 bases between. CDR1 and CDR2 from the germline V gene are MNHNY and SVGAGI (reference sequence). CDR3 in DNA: TGTGCCAGCAGTTACTCGGGGCCGACCGGCTACACCTTC. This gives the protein CASSYSGPTGYTF.

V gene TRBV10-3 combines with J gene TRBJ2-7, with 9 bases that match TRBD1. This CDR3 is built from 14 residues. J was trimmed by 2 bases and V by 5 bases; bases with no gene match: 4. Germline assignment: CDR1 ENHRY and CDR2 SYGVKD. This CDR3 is CAISPGQGPYEQYF. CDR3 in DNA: TGTGCCATCAGTCCGGGACAGGGCCCCTACGAGCAGTACTTC.

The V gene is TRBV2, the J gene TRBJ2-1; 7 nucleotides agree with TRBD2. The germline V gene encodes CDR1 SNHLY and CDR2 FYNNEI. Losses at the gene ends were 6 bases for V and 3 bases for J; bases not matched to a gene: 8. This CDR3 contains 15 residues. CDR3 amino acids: CASRRDYNNYNEQFF. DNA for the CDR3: TGTGCCAGCAGGAGGGACTACAATAACTACAATGAGCAGTTCTTC.

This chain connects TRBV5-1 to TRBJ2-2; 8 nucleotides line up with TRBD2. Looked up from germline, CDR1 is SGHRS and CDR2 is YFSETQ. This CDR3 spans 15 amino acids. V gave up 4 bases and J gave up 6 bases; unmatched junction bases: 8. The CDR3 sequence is CASSQLSGTAGELFF. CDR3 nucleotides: TGCGCCAGCAGCCAGCTTAGCGGGACGGCCGGGGAGCTGTTTTTT.

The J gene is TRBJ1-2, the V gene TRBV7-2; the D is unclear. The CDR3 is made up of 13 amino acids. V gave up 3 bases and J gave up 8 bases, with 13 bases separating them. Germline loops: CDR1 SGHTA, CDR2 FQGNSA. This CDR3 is CASSFSGSDGYTF. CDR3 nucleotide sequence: TGTGCCAGCAGCTTTAGTGGAAGCGACGGCTACACCTTC.